The rows below give T cell receptor beta chains drawn from one sample of a study of shared clonotypes between healthy human individuals. Clones were sequenced by immunoSEQ multiplex PCR, and TCRdb holds only the in-frame ones, with some missing. Found here are about 700,000 clones, around 72% of them singletons; the top ten hold about 1.7%. Sequencing was done on a sample of memory CD4+ T cells sorted from blood. The receptor set was obtained from a woman under 40 in good health. CDR3s include the opening cysteine and the closing phenylalanine or tryptophan. A D gene is named only where the DNA matches it firmly. Rows may omit the clone size; those that give it use once, few, many or a size class.

J	D	size	V	DNA	CDR3
TRBJ2-5	NA	NA	TRBV9	TGTGCCAGCAGCGCAGAAGGCAAGTCCCAAGAGACCCAGTACTTC	CASSAEGKSQETQYF
TRBJ2-2	TRBD2	NA	TRBV7-9	TGTGCCAGCACCCAAGCGGGGGGGAACACCGGGGAGCTGTTTTTT	CASTQAGGNTGELFF
TRBJ2-1	NA	NA	TRBV29-1	TGCAGCGTCAAGTTTAGCGGTGACTACAATGAGCAGTTCTTC	CSVKFSGDYNEQFF
TRBJ1-2	NA	NA	TRBV2	TGTGCCAGCAGTCCGGGGGAGGACTATGGCTACACCTTC	CASSPGEDYGYTF
TRBJ2-3	NA	few	TRBV15	TGTGCCACCAGCAGAGATCCGCAGGGCCCAGATACGCAGTATTTT	CATSRDPQGPDTQYF
TRBJ2-2	TRBD1	NA	TRBV27	TGTGCCAGCAGTTGGGGACAGGGGGCCGGGGAGCTGTTTTTT	CASSWGQGAGELFF
TRBJ2-7	NA	NA	TRBV7-2	TGTGCCAGCAGCTTAGTTTCCGCGAGACACGAGCAGTACTTC	CASSLVSARHEQYF
TRBJ1-5	NA	NA	TRBV5-1	TGCGCCAGCAGCTTGGCGCCGGGGGGGAGTAATCAGCCCCAGCATTTT	CASSLAPGGSNQPQHF
TRBJ2-2	NA	NA	TRBV15	TGTGCCACCAGCCACCTCAGGGACGCCAGATCCGGGGAGCTGTTTTTT	CATSHLRDARSGELFF
TRBJ2-3	NA	NA	TRBV28	TGTGCCAGCACCAGAGTTAGCACAGATACGCAGTATTTT	CASTRVSTDTQYF
TRBJ2-2	TRBD2	NA	TRBV4-1	TGCGCCAGCAGCAAGACTAGCGGGAGAGCCACCGGGGAGCTGTTTTTT	CASSKTSGRATGELFF
TRBJ2-7	NA	NA	TRBV6-5	TGTGCCAGCAGTTACGGTCCTCAGGTCGGGTTTCAGTACTTC	CASSYGPQVGFQYF
TRBJ2-1	TRBD2	NA	TRBV28	TGTGCCAGCAGACTAGCGGGGCTCAATGAGCAGTTCTTC	CASRLAGLNEQFF
TRBJ2-1	NA	NA	TRBV28	TGTGCCAGCCGGAGCGGTCTTTACAATGAGCAGTTCTTC	CASRSGLYNEQFF
TRBJ2-5	NA	NA	TRBV5-1	TGCGCCAGCAGCTTGAGGTGGGACCGGGCTGAGACCCAGTACTTC	CASSLRWDRAETQYF
TRBJ1-4	NA	NA	TRBV2	TGTGCCAGCAGTGAAGGAAGGCTTACTAATGAAAAACTGTTTTTT	CASSEGRLTNEKLFF
TRBJ2-1	TRBD2	NA	TRBV9	TGTGCCAGCAGCGTAGCACCAGAGCGGGGGAGAGGCGGTGAGCAGTTCTTC	CASSVAPERGRGGEQFF
TRBJ2-7	TRBD2	once	TRBV29-1	TGCAGCGTTGTGGCTAGCGGGAGACAATACGAGCAGTACTTC	CSVVASGRQYEQYF
TRBJ2-2	NA	NA	TRBV28	TGTGCCAGCAGTTTAAAGGTGGACATTTCCACCGGGGAGCTGTTTTTT	CASSLKVDISTGELFF
TRBJ2-7	TRBD2	NA	TRBV10-3	TGTGCCACCGGACTAGCGGGAACCTACGAGCAGTACTTC	CATGLAGTYEQYF
TRBJ2-6	NA	NA	TRBV11-2	TGTGCCAGCAGCTTATGGGGGTCTGGGGCCAACGTCCTGACTTTC	CASSLWGSGANVLTF
TRBJ2-4	NA	many	TRBV15	TGTGCCACCAGTCTTACCGGAGCCAAAAACATTCAGTACTTC	CATSLTGAKNIQYF
TRBJ1-5	NA	NA	TRBV28	TGTGCCAGCAGTTTTTTCACAACTACGCGCAATCAGCCCCAGCATTTT	CASSFFTTTRNQPQHF
TRBJ1-1	NA	NA	TRBV18	TGTGCCAGCTCACCCATTGGGGTGAACACTGAAGCTTTCTTT	CASSPIGVNTEAFF
TRBJ2-3	NA	few	TRBV14	TGTGCCAGCAGCCATGGGACCAGCACAGATACGCAGTATTTT	CASSHGTSTDTQYF
TRBJ2-7	TRBD1	NA	TRBV6-5	TGTGCCAGCAGTTACGGACAGGGAGGCGAGCAGTACTTC	CASSYGQGGEQYF
TRBJ1-2	NA	NA	TRBV18	TGTGCCAGCTCACCACGCGACTCAGCAGACTATGGCTACACCTTC	CASSPRDSADYGYTF
TRBJ2-3	TRBD2	NA	TRBV18	TGTGCCAGCTCACCCTGGGGACTAGCGGACACAGATACGCAGTATTTT	CASSPWGLADTDTQYF
TRBJ2-3	NA	NA	TRBV19	TGTGCCAGTAGTATTGCTCAGGCCGTCGAAGGAGATACGCAGTATTTT	CASSIAQAVEGDTQYF
TRBJ2-2	TRBD2	NA	TRBV7-2	TGTGCCAGCAGCAAGACTAGCGGGAGACAGACCGGGGAGCTGTTTTTT	CASSKTSGRQTGELFF
TRBJ1-1	NA	few	TRBV11-2	TGTGCCAGCAGCGTGAGACAGAGCAACACTGAAGCTTTCTTT	CASSVRQSNTEAFF
TRBJ1-1	NA	NA	TRBV6-5	TGTGCCAGCAGTTACCAGCAGACAGCGAACACTGAAGCTTTCTTT	CASSYQQTANTEAFF
TRBJ1-1	NA	NA	TRBV7-9	TGTGCCAGCAGCTTAGGTATATATGAAGCTTTCTTT	CASSLGIYEAFF
TRBJ2-1	NA	NA	TRBV5-1	TGCGCCAGCAGCTTAGAACGAGAGAGCAATGAGCAGTTCTTC	CASSLERESNEQFF
TRBJ2-1	TRBD2	few	TRBV13	TGTGCCAGCAGCTGGGGACTAGCGGGACGTAGACGTCACAATGAGCAGTTCTTC	CASSWGLAGRRRHNEQFF
TRBJ1-1	NA	NA	TRBV16	TGTGCCAGCAGCCGGACCCGGGACACATTGAACACTGAAGCTTTCTTT	CASSRTRDTLNTEAFF